Listed below are T cell receptor beta chains from one sample, sequenced in a study of graft-versus-host responses after intestinal transplantation. Repertoires were generated with immunoSEQ multiplex PCR, while TCRdb's copy carries only in-frame clones and drops some. The table has 65,000 to 85,000 clones, roughly 84% seen once; the top ten hold around 7.8%. These receptors are not linked to any known antigen. Material: unstimulated CD8+ T cells sorted from spleen or lymph node cells, obtained before transplant. The receptor set was obtained from a human donor who was the organ donor for an intestinal transplant. The CDR3 runs from the conserved cysteine through the conserved F or W. The D gene is left open where the match is weak. Rows give clone size only sometimes, using once, few, many, or a class for an expanded clone.

v_gene	abundance	j_gene	d_gene	CDR3aa	CDR3nt
TRBV19	-	TRBJ1-5	-	CASSIGGGLQPQHF	TGTGCCAGTAGTATAGGGGGCGGACTTCAGCCCCAGCATTTT
TRBV27	-	TRBJ1-2	-	CASSPSPARDTRANYGYTF	TGTGCCAGCAGTCCCTCCCCCGCCAGGGATACTCGAGCTAACTATGGCTACACCTTC
TRBV29-1	-	TRBJ2-3	TRBD2	CSVTLAGSDTQYF	TGCAGCGTGACCCTAGCGGGTTCAGATACGCAGTATTTT
TRBV19	-	TRBJ2-7	TRBD1	CASSIAAGGYEQYF	TGTGCCAGTAGTATAGCTGCAGGGGGCTACGAGCAGTACTTC
TRBV19	-	TRBJ1-5	-	CASSNLGPKEQPQHF	TGTGCCAGTAGTAATTTGGGGCCAAAGGAGCAGCCCCAGCATTTT
TRBV27	-	TRBJ2-7	-	CASSSQGLHEQYF	TGTGCCAGCAGTTCACAGGGACTCCACGAGCAGTACTTC
TRBV4-1	-	TRBJ2-7	TRBD1	CASSQGQGVEQYF	TGCGCCAGCAGTCAGGGACAGGGAGTCGAGCAGTACTTC
TRBV4-1	-	TRBJ2-1	TRBD2	CASIGLVGEQFF	TGCGCCAGCATCGGACTAGTTGGTGAGCAGTTCTTC
TRBV29-1	-	TRBJ1-2	TRBD1	CSVNRGPYGYTF	TGCAGCGTAAACAGGGGGCCCTATGGCTACACCTTC
TRBV4-2	-	TRBJ2-5	TRBD2	CASSHLSGGQETQYF	TGTGCCAGCAGCCACCTTAGCGGGGGACAAGAGACCCAGTACTTC
TRBV19	-	TRBJ2-7	-	CASSIGQASYEQYF	TGTGCCAGTAGTATAGGACAGGCCTCCTACGAGCAGTACTTC
TRBV6-6	-	TRBJ2-1	-	CASIRTEVYNEQFF	TGTGCCAGCATCAGGACAGAGGTCTACAATGAGCAGTTCTTC
TRBV7-9	-	TRBJ1-2	-	CASSGLDGGYTF	TGTGCCAGCAGCGGACTTGATGGTGGCTACACCTTC
TRBV2	-	TRBJ2-5	-	CASSWDQETQYF	TGTGCCAGCAGTTGGGACCAAGAGACCCAGTACTTC
TRBV4-1	-	TRBJ2-3	TRBD2	CASSQGGLAGSTDTQYF	TGCGCCAGCAGCCAAGGTGGACTAGCGGGGAGCACAGATACGCAGTATTTT
TRBV6-1	-	TRBJ2-2	-	CASSALSGELFF	TGTGCCAGCAGTGCTTTGAGCGGGGAGCTGTTTTTT
TRBV2	-	TRBJ2-3	-	CASSARTEKWDTQYF	TGTGCCAGCAGTGCCAGGACAGAGAAGTGGGATACGCAGTATTTT
TRBV5-6	-	TRBJ2-7	-	CASSPYGTRTLYEQYF	TGTGCCAGCAGCCCGTACGGGACGCGGACCCTTTACGAGCAGTACTTC
TRBV9	once	TRBJ2-5	-	CASSVGWGLETQYF	TGTGCCAGCAGCGTGGGGTGGGGGCTTGAGACCCAGTACTTC
TRBV6-6	-	TRBJ1-5	TRBD1	CASSGQDTSQPQHF	TGTGCCAGCTCAGGACAGGACACCTCTCAGCCCCAGCATTTT
TRBV30	once	TRBJ1-1	-	CAWSDLTENTEAFF	TGTGCCTGGAGTGACCTGACAGAGAACACTGAAGCTTTCTTT
TRBV7-2	-	TRBJ2-5	-	CASSFRVLSRGETQYF	TGTGCCAGCAGCTTTAGGGTCCTGAGTCGGGGGGAGACCCAGTACTTC
TRBV4-1	-	TRBJ1-1	-	CASSPYSGRLNTEAFF	TGCGCCAGCAGCCCTTACAGTGGACGGCTGAACACTGAAGCTTTCTTT
TRBV5-8	-	TRBJ2-3	TRBD2	CASSLDPAGVGGTQYF	TGTGCCAGCAGCTTGGACCCAGCGGGGGTAGGAGGTACGCAGTATTTT
TRBV4-1	-	TRBJ2-2	-	CASSRDNTGELFF	TGCGCCAGCAGCCGCGATAACACCGGGGAGCTGTTTTTT
TRBV5-1	once	TRBJ1-5	TRBD1	CASSWGTGTNQPQHF	TGCGCCAGCAGCTGGGGGACAGGGACCAATCAGCCCCAGCATTTT
TRBV6-1	few	TRBJ2-7	-	CASSEEAVYEQYF	TGTGCCAGCAGTGAAGAGGCGGTCTACGAGCAGTACTTC
TRBV5-6	-	TRBJ1-6	-	CASSPGGALSSPLHF	TGTGCCAGCAGCCCCGGAGGGGCGCTTAGTTCACCCCTCCACTTT
TRBV28	-	TRBJ2-2	TRBD1	CASSSPWDRGPGELFF	TGTGCCAGCAGTTCCCCCTGGGACAGGGGGCCCGGGGAGCTGTTTTTT
TRBV5-1	-	TRBJ2-1	-	CASSLRVTQFF	TGCGCCAGCAGCTTAAGGGTAACGCAGTTCTTC
TRBV10-1	few	TRBJ2-7	-	CASSESGSYEQYF	TGCGCCAGCAGTGAGTCGGGCTCCTACGAGCAGTACTTC